The clone carrying this TCR beta chain occurred a few times. Its antigen is not known. This entry is derived from a study of blood T cells in healthy people across ages. V was pared by 3 bases and J by 8 bases, with 5 bases of the junction left unmatched. The CDR3 has 14 amino acids. Looked up from germline, CDR1 is MDHEN and CDR2 is SYDVKM. Study-level results: Among T cells, TCR beta diversity per million cells dropped roughly linearly as age rose.

Combining a sample-barcoded 5' primer with a J-beta primer mix, a second PCR ran for roughly 7 to 12 cycles. One entry per CDR3 protein, called by TCRdb with MiXCR from the 5' RACE reads. This repertoire shows about 930,000 distinct CDR3 sequences, 25% to 30% found once; its top ten account for 10% to 13%. These data also formed part of another study, on T cells of mothers and their children.

The specimen sequenced was blood. The rearrangement joins TRBV28 to TRBJ1-4, with 8 positions matching TRBD1. The TCR was taken from a woman in her thirties or forties in good health. CDR3 in DNA: TGTGCCAGCAGTTTGAGCAGGGGGCAAGAAAAACTGTTTTTT. It yields the protein CASSLSRGQEKLFF.